The entry that follows covers one TCR beta chain sequence. Its antigen is undetermined. This specimen comes from a study of identical twins. With template switching, a universal primer site was added, and the cDNA carried unique molecular identifiers. TCRdb analysed the 5' RACE reads with MiXCR anew, one entry per CDR3 protein. The sample carries around 490,000 distinct CDR3 sequences, around 15% recorded once. Study-wide findings and caveats: A lower insertion count was a feature of abundant cord blood beta clonotypes, with no such feature in memory repertoires.

This CDR3 is built from 16 residues. J lost 4 bases, V lost 4 bases, and 7 bases had no gene match. CDR1 is LGHDT, CDR2 YNNKEL, per germline (reference sequence). These same data were also listed under a study on yellow fever vaccine responses in identical twins.

The source of this sequence is a woman aged 18-29 years in good health. The sequencing input was CD4+ T cells sorted from blood. This rearrangement joins TRBV3-1 to TRBJ1-6; 7 bases fit TRBD1. The CDR3 spells CASSRGGTAYNSPLHF. The CDR3 DNA follows: TGTGCCAGCAGCCGCGGCGGGACAGCTTATAATTCACCCCTCCACTTT.